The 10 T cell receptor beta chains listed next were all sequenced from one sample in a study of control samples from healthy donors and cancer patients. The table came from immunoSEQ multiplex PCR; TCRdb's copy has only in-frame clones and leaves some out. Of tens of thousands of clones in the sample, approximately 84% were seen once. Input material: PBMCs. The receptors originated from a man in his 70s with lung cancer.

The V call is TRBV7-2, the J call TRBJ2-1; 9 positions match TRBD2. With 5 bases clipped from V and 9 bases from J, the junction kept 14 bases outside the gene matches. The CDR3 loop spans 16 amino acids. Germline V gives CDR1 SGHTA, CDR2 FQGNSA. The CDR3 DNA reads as TGTGCCAGCAGCCCGGGACTAGCTCACCCCCGAGGTGAGCAGTTCTTC. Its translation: CASSPGLAHPRGEQFF.

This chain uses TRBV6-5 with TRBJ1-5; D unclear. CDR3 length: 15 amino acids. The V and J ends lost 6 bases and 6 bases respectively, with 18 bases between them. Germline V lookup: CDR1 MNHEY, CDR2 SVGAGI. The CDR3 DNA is TGTGCCAGCAGCCGGACTGTGGACCCCAGTCAGCCCCAGCATTTT. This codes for CASSRTVDPSQPQHF.

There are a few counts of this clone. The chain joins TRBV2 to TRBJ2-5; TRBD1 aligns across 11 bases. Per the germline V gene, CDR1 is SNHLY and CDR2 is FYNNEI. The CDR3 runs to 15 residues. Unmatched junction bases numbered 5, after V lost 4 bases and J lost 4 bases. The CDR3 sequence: CASSGGTGGRETQYF. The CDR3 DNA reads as TGTGCCAGCAGTGGCGGGACAGGGGGTAGAGAGACCCAGTACTTC.

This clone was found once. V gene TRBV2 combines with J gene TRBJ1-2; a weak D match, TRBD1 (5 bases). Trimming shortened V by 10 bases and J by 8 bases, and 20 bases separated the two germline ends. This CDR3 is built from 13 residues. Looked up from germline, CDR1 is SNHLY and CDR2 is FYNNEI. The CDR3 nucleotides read TGTGCCATTTCCGGGGCTGCGCATCGGGGCTACACCTTC. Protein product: CAISGAAHRGYTF.

The CDR3, as DNA: TGTGCCAGCAGCCTTAGAGGACAGGGGGCCGATGGCTACACCTTC. Translated, it gives CASSLRGQGADGYTF. V usage is TRBV7-8 and J usage is TRBJ1-2; 11 positions agree with TRBD1. This CDR3 spans 15 amino acids. Germline loops: CDR1 SGHVS, CDR2 FQNEAQ. V gave up 5 bases and J gave up 6 bases; unmatched junction bases: 8.

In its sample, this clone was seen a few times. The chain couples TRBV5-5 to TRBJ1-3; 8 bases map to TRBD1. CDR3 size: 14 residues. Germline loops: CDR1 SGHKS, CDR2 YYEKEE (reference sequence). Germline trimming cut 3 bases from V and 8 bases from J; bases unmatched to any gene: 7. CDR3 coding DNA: TGTGCCAGCAGCTGGCGTCAGGGGGCTGACACCATATATTTT. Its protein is CASSWRQGADTIYF.

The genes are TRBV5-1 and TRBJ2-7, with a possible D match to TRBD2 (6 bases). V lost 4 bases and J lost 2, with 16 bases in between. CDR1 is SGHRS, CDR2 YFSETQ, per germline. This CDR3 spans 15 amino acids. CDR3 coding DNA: TGCGCCAGCAGCCTGAGACTAGTCCAAACCTACGAGCAGTACTTC. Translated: CASSLRLVQTYEQYF.

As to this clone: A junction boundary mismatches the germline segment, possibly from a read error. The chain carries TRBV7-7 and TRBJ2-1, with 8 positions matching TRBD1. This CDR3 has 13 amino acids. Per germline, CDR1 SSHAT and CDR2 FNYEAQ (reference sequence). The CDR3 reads CASSSRQGNEQFF. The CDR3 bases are TGTGCTAGCAGCTCCAGACAGGGGAATGAGCAGTTCTTC.

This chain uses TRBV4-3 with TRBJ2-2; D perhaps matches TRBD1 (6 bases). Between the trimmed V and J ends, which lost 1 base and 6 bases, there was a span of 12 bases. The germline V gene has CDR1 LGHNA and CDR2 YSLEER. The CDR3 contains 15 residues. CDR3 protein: CASSQGAGVPGELFF. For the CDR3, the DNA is TGCGCCAGCAGCCAAGGGGCAGGGGTACCCGGGGAGCTGTTTTTT.

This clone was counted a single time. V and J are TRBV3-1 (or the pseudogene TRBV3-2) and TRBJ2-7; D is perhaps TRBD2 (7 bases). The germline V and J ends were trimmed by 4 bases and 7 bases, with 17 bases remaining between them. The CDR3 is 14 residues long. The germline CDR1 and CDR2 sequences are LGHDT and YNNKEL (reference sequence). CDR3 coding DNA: TGTGCCAGCAGCCCCTTGGTGGGGGGGCGGGAGCAGTACTTC. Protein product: CASSPLVGGREQYF.